The T cell receptor beta chain described here comes from a study of T cell responses to AZD1222 COVID-19 vaccine. On the study more broadly: Second-dose groups at about 4 or about 12 weeks were pooled.

Clones were read by immunoSEQ multiplex PCR, and TCRdb kept only the in-frame ones, dropping some. The table shows approximately 150,000 clones, with roughly nine tenths occurring only once. Study-wide results and limits: Repertoires were obtained solely post-peak T cell response. At study baseline, merely several AZD1222 recipients were seropositive.

The CDR3 runs to 15 residues. With V trimmed by 4 bases and J by 6 bases, 9 bases remained unmatched. The germline CDR1 and CDR2 sequences are SGHRS and YFSETQ. Comment on this clone: Its antigen is not known.

The starting material was peripheral blood, obtained on day 0 of AZD1222 vaccination. The sequence was obtained from an adult in good health. The rearrangement joins TRBV5-1 to TRBJ2-7; 11 nucleotides match TRBD2. This CDR3 reads CASSILAGGPSEQYF. The CDR3 DNA is TGCGCCAGCAGCATCTTAGCGGGGGGGCCCTCCGAGCAGTACTTC.